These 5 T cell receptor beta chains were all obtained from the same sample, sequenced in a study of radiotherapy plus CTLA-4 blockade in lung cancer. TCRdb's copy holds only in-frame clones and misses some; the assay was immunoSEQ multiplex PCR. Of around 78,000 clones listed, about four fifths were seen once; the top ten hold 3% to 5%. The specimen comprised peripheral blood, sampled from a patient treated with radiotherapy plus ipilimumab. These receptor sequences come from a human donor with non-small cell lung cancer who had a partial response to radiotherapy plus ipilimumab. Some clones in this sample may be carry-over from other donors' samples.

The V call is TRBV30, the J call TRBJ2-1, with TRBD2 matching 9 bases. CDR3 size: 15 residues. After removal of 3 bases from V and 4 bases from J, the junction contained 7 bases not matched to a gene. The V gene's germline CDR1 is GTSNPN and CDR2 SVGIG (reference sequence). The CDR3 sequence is CAWSDSGRLYNEQFF. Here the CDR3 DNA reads TGTGCCTGGAGCGATAGCGGGAGACTATACAATGAGCAGTTCTTC.

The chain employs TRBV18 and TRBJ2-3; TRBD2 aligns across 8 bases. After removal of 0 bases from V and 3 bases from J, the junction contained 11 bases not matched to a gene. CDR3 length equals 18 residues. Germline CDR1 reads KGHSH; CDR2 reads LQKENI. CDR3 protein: CASSPPGLAGGTTDTQYF. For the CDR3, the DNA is TGTGCCAGCTCACCACCGGGGTTGGCGGGAGGCACGACAGATACGCAGTATTTT.

Here the CDR3 reads CASSGLAGGSYEQYF. As DNA, the CDR3 is TGTGCCAGCAGCGGACTAGCGGGAGGCTCCTACGAGCAGTACTTC. This chain uses TRBV9 with TRBJ2-7; 13 bases agree with TRBD2. The CDR3 totals 15 residues. CDR1 is SGDLS and CDR2 is YYNGEE in the germline V gene. Trimming at V came to 3 bases and at J to 0 bases, leaving 0 bases not matched to a gene.

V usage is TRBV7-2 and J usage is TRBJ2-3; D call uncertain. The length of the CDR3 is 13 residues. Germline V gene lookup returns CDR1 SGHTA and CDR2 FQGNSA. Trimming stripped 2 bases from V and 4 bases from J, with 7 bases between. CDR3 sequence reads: CASSLRLPDTQYF. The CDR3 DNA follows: TGTGCCAGCAGCTTACGGTTACCAGATACGCAGTATTTT. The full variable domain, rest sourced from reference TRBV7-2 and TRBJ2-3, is GAGVSQSPSNKVTEKGKDVELRCDPISGHTALYWYRQSLGQGLEFLIYFQGNSAPDKSGLPSDRFSAERTGGSVSTLTIQRTQQEDSAVYLCASSLRLPDTQYFGPGTRLTVL.

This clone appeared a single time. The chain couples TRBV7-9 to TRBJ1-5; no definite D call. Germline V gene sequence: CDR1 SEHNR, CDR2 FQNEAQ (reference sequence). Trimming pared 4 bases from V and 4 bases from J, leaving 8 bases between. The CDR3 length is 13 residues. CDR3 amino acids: CASSSGFNQPQHF. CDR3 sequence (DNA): TGTGCCAGCAGCTCGGGATTTAATCAGCCCCAGCATTTT.